The next 30 T cell receptor beta chains were all read from a single sample in a study of radiotherapy plus CTLA-4 blockade in lung cancer (dated by TCRdb to 2016 to 2019). Libraries came from the immunoSEQ multiplex PCR assay. TCRdb obtained this table from immuneACCESS and retained in-frame rearrangements with V and J assigned. These tables miss some clones; where compared with another copy, unresolved V genes account for less than half of the shortfall, and the remainder is unexplained. The sample includes more than 75,000 clones, with around 80% observed a single time. Of the sample, roughly 26% is held by the ten largest clones. The sample here was peripheral blood, taken from a patient treated with radiotherapy plus ipilimumab. These TCRs come from a human donor with non-small cell lung cancer that progressed on radiotherapy plus ipilimumab.

This clone was seen just once. This chain connects TRBV5-1 to TRBJ1-1; D is possibly TRBD1 (6 bases). Trimming cost V 4 bases and J 0 bases, with 10 bases left between them. The CDR3 length is 14 residues. Germline values: CDR1 SGHRS, CDR2 YFSETQ. CDR3 coding DNA: TGCGCCAGCAGCATGGGACATCTGAACACTGAAGCTTTCTTT. Translating gives CASSMGHLNTEAFF. Filled out from reference TRBV5-1 and TRBJ1-1, the complete variable domain reads KAGVTQTPRYLIKTRGQQVTLSCSPISGHRSVSWYQQTPGQGLQFLFEYFSETQRNKGNFPGRFSGRQFSNSRSEMNVSTLELGDSALYLCASSMGHLNTEAFFGQGTRLTVV.

The chain is built from TRBV9 and TRBJ2-3; D remains unclear. This CDR3 is 14 amino acids long. Germline values: CDR1 SGDLS, CDR2 YYNGEE. Trimming cost V 0 bases and J 4 bases, with 9 bases left between them. CDR3 sequence: CASSVDGSSDTQYF. Written as DNA, the CDR3 is TGTGCCAGCAGCGTAGATGGCAGTTCAGATACGCAGTATTTT.

The J gene is TRBJ2-1, the V gene TRBV5-3, with TRBD1 matching 8 bases. TRBV5-3 is filed as an ORF, its function uncertain. The length of the CDR3 is 15 residues. V was clipped by 7 bases and J by 0 bases; unmatched bases: 6. CDR3 nucleotide sequence: TGTGCCAGACCCACCAGGGGGCTCTCCTACAATGAGCAGTTCTTC. As protein: CARPTRGLSYNEQFF.

This clone came up a few times. V and J are TRBV2 and TRBJ1-3; a weak D match, TRBD1 (5 bases). The V end lost 3 bases, the J end lost 5 bases, and 8 bases lay between the germline ends. Germline values: CDR1 SNHLY, CDR2 FYNNEI. The CDR3 extends over 13 amino acids. The CDR3 coding sequence is TGTGCCAGCAGTGACGACAGAAGAAACACCATATATTTT. Its protein is CASSDDRRNTIYF.

The genes are TRBV27 and TRBJ1-1; 8 bases are shared with TRBD1. Germline trimming cut 5 bases from V and 5 bases from J; bases unmatched to any gene: 7. Germline V CDR1 and CDR2: MNHEY, SMNVEV (reference sequence). This CDR3 region has 14 residues. CDR3 sequence reads: CASSPAGGGTEAFF. The DNA of the CDR3 is TGTGCCAGCAGTCCAGCAGGGGGCGGGACTGAAGCTTTCTTT.

V gene TRBV10-1 combines with J gene TRBJ1-5; TRBD1 is a possible D gene (6 bases). CDR1 is WNHNN, CDR2 SYGVQD, per germline (reference sequence). V gave up 11 bases and J gave up 6 bases, with 23 bases separating them. The CDR3 is 15 amino acids. The DNA for the CDR3 is TGCGCCGGACAATCACAGGGAGCGGGGGGTCAGCCCCAGCATTTT. Translating gives CAGQSQGAGGQPQHF.

This rearrangement joins TRBV7-2 to TRBJ2-3; D call uncertain. Germline-derived CDR1 and CDR2 are SGHTA and FQGNSA. The CDR3 runs 13 residues. V was trimmed by 5 bases and J by 2 bases, leaving 8 bases between them. The CDR3 DNA sequence: TGTGCCAGCAGCCCACATTCCACAGATACGCAGTATTTT. Its protein product is CASSPHSTDTQYF.

The chain couples TRBV7-6 to TRBJ2-3; maybe TRBD2 (5 bases). Germline V gives CDR1 SGHVS, CDR2 FNYEAQ. The CDR3 is 16 amino acids. The ends were cut back, 5 bases at V and 5 bases at J, with 20 bases in the middle. The CDR3 coding sequence is TGTGCCAGCAGCCCTAGCCGGGGTACTGCCGTAGATACGCAGTATTTT. Translated, it gives CASSPSRGTAVDTQYF.

J is TRBJ2-5 and V is TRBV7-9; weak D call: TRBD1 (5 bases). Trimming stripped 3 bases from V and 5 bases from J, with 13 bases between. This CDR3 has 14 residues. Germline loops: CDR1 SEHNR, CDR2 FQNEAQ (reference sequence). DNA for the CDR3: TGTGCCAGCAGCTTGACAGAGAGCTCCGAGACCCAGTACTTC. It is translated as CASSLTESSETQYF.

This sequence joins TRBV6-1 and TRBJ2-7; D unclear. The CDR3 covers 14 residues. Germline loops: CDR1 MNHNS, CDR2 SASEGT. The V end lost 3 bases, the J end lost 5 bases, and 14 bases lay between the germline ends. The chain's CDR3 is CASSEGGSFDEQYV. CDR3 nucleotides: TGTGCCAGCAGTGAGGGTGGTAGCTTTGACGAGCAGTACGTC.

The V and J genes are TRBV4-1 and TRBJ2-5, with TRBD2 matching over 13 bases. V lost 1 base, J lost 5 bases, and 10 bases stayed unmatched. The CDR3 is 18 residues long. Germline values: CDR1 MGHRA, CDR2 YSYEKL. The CDR3 reads CASSQVLAGGPWGETQYF. CDR3 nucleotide sequence: TGCGCCAGCAGCCAAGTACTAGCGGGAGGGCCTTGGGGTGAGACCCAGTACTTC.

The rearrangement links TRBV9 to TRBJ2-5, with a weak D call TRBD2 (5 bases). Germline V gene sequence: CDR1 SGDLS, CDR2 YYNGEE. The length of the CDR3 is 16 residues. The V gene lost 2 bases and the J gene lost 1 base, with 15 bases spanning the gap. The CDR3 reads CASSVGWELGQETQYF. The CDR3 bases are TGTGCCAGCAGCGTCGGCTGGGAGTTGGGCCAAGAGACCCAGTACTTC.

This clone turned up a few times. V is TRBV19 and J is TRBJ1-4; 7 bases align to TRBD1. Germline-derived CDR1 and CDR2 are LNHDA and SQIVND (reference sequence). V trimming: 9 bases; J trimming: 0 bases; junction bases outside the gene matches: 7. The CDR3 contains 15 residues. The CDR3 sequence is CASGTGTATNEKLFF. Here the CDR3 DNA reads TGTGCCAGCGGCACAGGGACAGCAACTAATGAAAAACTGTTTTTT. The variable domain in full, with the rest retrieved from reference TRBV19 and TRBJ1-4, is DGGITQSPKYLFRKEGQNVTLSCEQNLNHDAMYWYRQDPGQGLRLIYYSQIVNDFQKGDIAEGYSVSREKKESFPLTVTSAQKNPTAFYLCASGTGTATNEKLFFGSGTQLSVL.

The gene calls are TRBV18 and TRBJ1-1; the match to TRBD1 covers 8 bases. The CDR3 has 13 amino acids. Looked up from germline, CDR1 is KGHSH and CDR2 is LQKENI. V was pared by 3 bases and J by 5 bases, with 2 bases of the junction left unmatched. CDR3 residues: CASSPQGATEAFF. The CDR3 coding sequence is TGTGCCAGCTCACCGCAGGGGGCGACTGAAGCTTTCTTT.

This clone was counted a single time. The J gene is TRBJ2-5, the V gene TRBV30; perhaps TRBD2 as D (5 bases). The germline V gene encodes CDR1 GTSNPN and CDR2 SVGIG (reference sequence). CDR3 size: 13 residues. Trimming took 5 bases from V and 2 from J, leaving 12 bases between them. Here the CDR3 DNA reads TGTGCCTGGGGAGGACCGAATCAAGAGACCCAGTACTTC. Its protein is CAWGGPNQETQYF.

The chain combines TRBV5-6 with TRBJ2-1; no definite D call. Germline-derived CDR1 and CDR2 are SGHDT and YYEEEE. The CDR3 spans 13 residues. The ends were cut back, 2 bases at V and 10 bases at J, with 13 bases in the middle. This CDR3 is CASSLTVAPEQFF. As DNA, the CDR3 is TGTGCCAGCAGCTTAACGGTGGCGCCCGAGCAGTTCTTC.

The rearrangement links TRBV27 to TRBJ2-2; D uncertain. This CDR3 comprises 13 residues. Germline assignment: CDR1 MNHEY and CDR2 SMNVEV (reference sequence). Trimming cost V 4 bases and J 0 bases, with 3 bases left between them. The CDR3 loop is CASSSANTGELFF. Here the CDR3 DNA reads TGTGCCAGCAGTTCAGCGAACACCGGGGAGCTGTTTTTT.

The chain links TRBV19 to TRBJ2-1; unclear D gene. The CDR3 contains 14 residues. Germline CDR1 is LNHDA and CDR2 is SQIVND (reference sequence). The V end lost 6 bases, the J end lost 3 bases, and 12 bases lay between the germline ends. The CDR3 is CASSRPEYYNEQFF. CDR3 bases: TGTGCCAGTAGCAGGCCAGAATACTACAATGAGCAGTTCTTC.

The chain is built from TRBV5-8 and TRBJ2-7, with TRBD1 matching 8 bases. The CDR3 consists of 15 residues. Trimming removed 4 bases from V and 8 bases from J; junction bases left unmatched: 14. CDR1 and CDR2 (germline): SGHTS, YDEGEE. CDR3 nucleotide sequence: TGTGCCAGCAGCGGGATACAGGGGGTATCTATGAAGCAGTACTTC. Protein product: CASSGIQGVSMKQYF.

This sequence joins TRBV7-9 and TRBJ1-1; D perhaps matches TRBD1 (5 bases). This CDR3 is 15 amino acids long. The V gene lost 2 bases and the J gene lost 8 bases, with 18 bases spanning the gap. Germline CDR1 reads SEHNR; CDR2 reads FQNEAQ (reference sequence). The CDR3 region has the DNA TGTGCCAGCAGCTTATTTCTCGCGGGGGAGACGGAAGCTTTCTTT. Translation: CASSLFLAGETEAFF.

This chain joins TRBV18 and TRBJ2-1; 8 positions agree with TRBD1. V dropped 3 bases and J dropped 5; count of bases not matched to a gene: 6. Germline-derived CDR1 and CDR2 are KGHSH and LQKENI. This CDR3 region has 15 residues. The CDR3 sequence: CASSPTGVVDNEQFF. Here the CDR3 DNA reads TGTGCCAGCTCACCGACAGGGGTTGTAGACAATGAGCAGTTCTTC.

The chain recombines TRBV6-6 with TRBJ2-4; a possible D gene is TRBD2 (6 bases). The CDR3 consists of 15 residues. Germline CDR1 is MNHNY and CDR2 is SVGAGI (reference sequence). V dropped 0 bases and J dropped 8 bases, with 14 bases sitting between them. CDR3 nucleotides: TGTGCCAGCAGTTACTCCGGGGGAGTCTCTGACATTCAGTACTTC. Protein product: CASSYSGGVSDIQYF.

This sequence joins TRBV20-1 and TRBJ2-1; D is undetermined. The CDR3 covers 10 residues. Between the trimmed V and J ends, which lost 3 bases and 10 bases, there was a span of 7 bases. Germline CDR1 and CDR2: DFQATT and SNEGSKA (reference sequence). This chain's CDR3 is CSARGSEQFF. The CDR3 nucleotides are TGCAGTGCTAGGGGCAGCGAGCAGTTCTTC.

V is TRBV5-1 and J is TRBJ2-4, with 7 bases fitting TRBD1. The germline V gene has CDR1 SGHRS and CDR2 YFSETQ. After removal of 0 bases from V and 3 bases from J, the junction contained 9 bases not matched to a gene. The CDR3 contains 17 residues. In nucleotides, the CDR3 is TGCGCCAGCAGCTTGGCCTTCGACAGGGCTGACAAAAACATTCAGTACTTC. Encoded protein: CASSLAFDRADKNIQYF.

This rearrangement joins TRBV28 to TRBJ2-1, with TRBD2 identical over 8 bases. The CDR3 has 15 residues. CDR1 is MDHEN and CDR2 is SYDVKM in the germline V gene. V lost 4 bases, J lost 8 bases, and 10 bases stayed unmatched. The chain's CDR3 is CASSSAGTRQHEQFF. The CDR3 DNA reads TGTGCCAGCAGTTCAGCCGGGACTAGACAGCATGAGCAGTTCTTC.

The gene calls are TRBV19 and TRBJ1-2; 9 bases agree with TRBD1. CDR1 LNHDA and CDR2 SQIVND come from the germline V gene (reference sequence). The ends lost 3 bases at V and 5 bases at J; junction bases unmatched: 7. The length of the CDR3 is 15 residues. CDR3 amino acids: CASSIPDRGWYGYTF. Here the CDR3 DNA reads TGTGCCAGTAGTATCCCGGACAGGGGCTGGTATGGCTACACCTTC.

This chain joins TRBV7-9 and TRBJ2-1; 16 bases map to TRBD2. Germline V CDR1 and CDR2: SEHNR, FQNEAQ (reference sequence). This CDR3 contains 18 residues. V gave up 7 bases and J gave up 6 bases; unmatched junction bases: 12. The CDR3 DNA follows: TGTGCCAGCACCCGAAGGGGACTAGCGGGAGGGAAAGGCAATGAGCAGTTCTTC. Encoded protein: CASTRRGLAGGKGNEQFF.

The chain recombines TRBV13 with TRBJ2-7, with 8 nucleotides matching TRBD1. Germline V gives CDR1 PRHDT, CDR2 FYEKMQ (reference sequence). The CDR3 extends over 14 amino acids. V lost 0 bases, J lost 2 bases, and 0 bases stayed unmatched. The CDR3 protein is CASSLGRGPYEQYF. The CDR3 bases are TGTGCCAGCAGCTTAGGCAGGGGGCCCTACGAGCAGTACTTC.

The chain couples TRBV4-2 to TRBJ2-3; 9 bases are shared with TRBD2. The CDR3 runs 20 residues. The germline V gene has CDR1 LGHNA and CDR2 YNFKEQ. Unmatched junction bases numbered 13, after V lost 0 bases and J lost 0 bases. CDR3 amino acids: CASSQDHVLAGEFSTDTQYF. For the CDR3, the DNA is TGTGCCAGCAGCCAAGATCACGTGTTAGCGGGAGAGTTTAGCACAGATACGCAGTATTTT.

The chain combines TRBV7-3 with TRBJ2-3, with 7 bases identical to TRBD2. After removal of 5 bases from V and 3 bases from J, the junction contained 2 bases not matched to a gene. CDR3 size: 13 residues. Germline assignment: CDR1 SGHTA and CDR2 FQGTGA. The CDR3 DNA reads TGTGCCAGCAGCGGACTAGAGACAGATACGCAGTATTTT. Protein product: CASSGLETDTQYF.